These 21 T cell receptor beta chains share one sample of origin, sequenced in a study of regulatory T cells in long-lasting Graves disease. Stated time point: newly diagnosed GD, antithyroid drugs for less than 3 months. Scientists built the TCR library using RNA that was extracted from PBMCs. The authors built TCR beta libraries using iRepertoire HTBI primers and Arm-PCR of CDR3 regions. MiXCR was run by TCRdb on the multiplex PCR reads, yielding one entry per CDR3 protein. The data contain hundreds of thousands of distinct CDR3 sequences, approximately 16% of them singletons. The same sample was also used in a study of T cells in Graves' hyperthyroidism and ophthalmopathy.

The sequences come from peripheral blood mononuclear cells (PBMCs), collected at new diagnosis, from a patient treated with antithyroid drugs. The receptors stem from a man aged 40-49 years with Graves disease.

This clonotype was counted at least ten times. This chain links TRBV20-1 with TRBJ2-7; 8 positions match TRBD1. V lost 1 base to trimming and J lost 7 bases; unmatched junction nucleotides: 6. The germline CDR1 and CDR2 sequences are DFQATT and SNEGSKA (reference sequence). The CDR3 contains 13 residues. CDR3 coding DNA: TGCAGTGCTAGAGGCAGGGGGCTAAGTGAGCAGTACTTC. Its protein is CSARGRGLSEQYF.

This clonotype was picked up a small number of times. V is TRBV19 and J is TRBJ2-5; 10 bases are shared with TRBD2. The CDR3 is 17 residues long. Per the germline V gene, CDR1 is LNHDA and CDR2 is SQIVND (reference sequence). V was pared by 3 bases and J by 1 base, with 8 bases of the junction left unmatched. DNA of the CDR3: TGTGCCAGTAGTATGGAGAAACTAGCGGGGTTCCAAGAGACCCAGTACTTC. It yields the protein CASSMEKLAGFQETQYF.

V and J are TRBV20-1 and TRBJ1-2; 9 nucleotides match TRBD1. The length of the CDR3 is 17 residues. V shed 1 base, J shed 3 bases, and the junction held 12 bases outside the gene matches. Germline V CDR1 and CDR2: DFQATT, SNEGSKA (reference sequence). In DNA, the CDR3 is TGCAGTGCTAGAGTTTATGTCGGACAGGGGCGCGACTATGGCTACACCTTC. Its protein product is CSARVYVGQGRDYGYTF.

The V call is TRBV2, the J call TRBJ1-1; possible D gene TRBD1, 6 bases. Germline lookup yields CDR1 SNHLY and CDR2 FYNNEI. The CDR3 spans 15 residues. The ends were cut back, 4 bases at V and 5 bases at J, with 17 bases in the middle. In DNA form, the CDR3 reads TGTGCCAGCAGTGTGAGGGGGGGGATACGAACTGAAGCTTTCTTT. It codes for CASSVRGGIRTEAFF. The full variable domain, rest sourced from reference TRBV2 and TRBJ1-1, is EPEVTQTPSHQVTQMGQEVILRCVPISNHLYFYWYRQILGQKVEFLVSFYNNEISEKSEIFDDQFSVERPDGSNFTLKIRSTKLEDSAMYFCASSVRGGIRTEAFFGQGTRLTVV.

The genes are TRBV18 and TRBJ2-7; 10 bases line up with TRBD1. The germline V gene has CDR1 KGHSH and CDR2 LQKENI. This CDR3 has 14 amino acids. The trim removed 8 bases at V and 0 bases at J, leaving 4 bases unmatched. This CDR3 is CASTGQGISYEQYF. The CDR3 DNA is TGTGCCAGCACGGGACAGGGGATCTCCTACGAGCAGTACTTC.

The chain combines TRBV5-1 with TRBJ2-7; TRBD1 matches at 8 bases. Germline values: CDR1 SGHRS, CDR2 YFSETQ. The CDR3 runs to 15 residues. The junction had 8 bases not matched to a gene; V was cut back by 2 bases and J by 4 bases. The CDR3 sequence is CASSFGTGDGYEQYF. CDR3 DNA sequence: TGCGCCAGCAGCTTTGGGACAGGCGATGGGTACGAGCAGTACTTC.

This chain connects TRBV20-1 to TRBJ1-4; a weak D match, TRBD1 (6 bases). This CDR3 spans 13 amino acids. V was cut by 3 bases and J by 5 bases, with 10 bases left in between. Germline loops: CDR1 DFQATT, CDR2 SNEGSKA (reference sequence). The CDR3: CSASTGRNEKLFF. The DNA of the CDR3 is TGCAGTGCTAGTACAGGGCGAAATGAAAAACTGTTTTTT.

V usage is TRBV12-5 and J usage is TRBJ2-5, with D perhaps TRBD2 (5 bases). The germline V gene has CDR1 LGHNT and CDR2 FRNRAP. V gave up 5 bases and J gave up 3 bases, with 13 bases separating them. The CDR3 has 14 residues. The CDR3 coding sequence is TGTGCTAGTGGTCCACCGTCGAGGGAAGAGACCCAGTACTTC. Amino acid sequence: CASGPPSREETQYF.

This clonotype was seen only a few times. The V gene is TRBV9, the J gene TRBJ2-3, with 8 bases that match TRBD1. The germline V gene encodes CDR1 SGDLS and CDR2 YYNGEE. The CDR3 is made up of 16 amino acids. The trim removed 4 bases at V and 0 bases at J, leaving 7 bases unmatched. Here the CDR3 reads CASSQRTGTSTDTQYF. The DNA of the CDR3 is TGTGCCAGCAGCCAAAGGACAGGGACTAGCACAGATACGCAGTATTTT.

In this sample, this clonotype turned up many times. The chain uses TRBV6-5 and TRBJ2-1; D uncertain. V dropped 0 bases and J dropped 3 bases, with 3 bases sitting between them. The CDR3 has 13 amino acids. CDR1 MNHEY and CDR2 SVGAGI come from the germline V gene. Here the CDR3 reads CASSYSSYNEQFF. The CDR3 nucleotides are TGTGCCAGCAGTTACTCGAGCTACAATGAGCAGTTCTTC.

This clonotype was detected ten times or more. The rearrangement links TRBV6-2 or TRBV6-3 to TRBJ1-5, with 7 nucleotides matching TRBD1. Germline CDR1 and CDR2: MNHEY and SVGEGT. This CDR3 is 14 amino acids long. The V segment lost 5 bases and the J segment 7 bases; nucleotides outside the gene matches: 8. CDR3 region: CASSRQGLGQPQHF. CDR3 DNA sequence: TGTGCCAGCAGTCGACAGGGTCTAGGGCAGCCCCAGCATTTT.

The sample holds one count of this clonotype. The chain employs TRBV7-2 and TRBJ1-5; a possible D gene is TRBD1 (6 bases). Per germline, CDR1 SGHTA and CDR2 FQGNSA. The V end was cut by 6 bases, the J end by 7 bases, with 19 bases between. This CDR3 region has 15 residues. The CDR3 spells CASSSAPGAGQPQHF. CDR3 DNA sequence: TGTGCCAGCAGTTCGGCCCCGGGGGCCGGACAGCCCCAGCATTTT.

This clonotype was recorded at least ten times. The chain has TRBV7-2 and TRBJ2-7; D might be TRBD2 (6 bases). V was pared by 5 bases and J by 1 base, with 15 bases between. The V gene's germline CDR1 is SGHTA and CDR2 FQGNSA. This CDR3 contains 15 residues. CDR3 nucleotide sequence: TGTGCCAGCAGCGCCGCCGCGGGGCGATCCTACGAGCAGTACTTC. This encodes CASSAAAGRSYEQYF.

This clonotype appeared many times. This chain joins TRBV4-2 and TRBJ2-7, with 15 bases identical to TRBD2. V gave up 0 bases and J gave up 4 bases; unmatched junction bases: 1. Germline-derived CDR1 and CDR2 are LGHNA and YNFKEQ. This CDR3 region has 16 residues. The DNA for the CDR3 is TGTGCCAGCAGCCAAGATGGGACTAGCGGGGGGTACGAGCAGTACTTC. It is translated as CASSQDGTSGGYEQYF.

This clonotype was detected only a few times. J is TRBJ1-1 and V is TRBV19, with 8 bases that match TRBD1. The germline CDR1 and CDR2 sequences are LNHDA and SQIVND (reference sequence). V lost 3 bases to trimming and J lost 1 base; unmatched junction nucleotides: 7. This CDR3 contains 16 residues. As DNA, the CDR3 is TGTGCCAGTAGTATGAGAGGGGACAGGAGGAACACTGAAGCTTTCTTT. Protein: CASSMRGDRRNTEAFF.

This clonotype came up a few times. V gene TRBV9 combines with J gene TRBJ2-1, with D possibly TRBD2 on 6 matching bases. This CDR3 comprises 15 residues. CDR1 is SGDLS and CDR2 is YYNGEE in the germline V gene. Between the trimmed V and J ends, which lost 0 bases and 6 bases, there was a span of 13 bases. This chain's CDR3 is CASSVDLGAGNEQFF. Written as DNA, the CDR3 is TGTGCCAGCAGCGTAGATCTGGGAGCGGGCAATGAGCAGTTCTTC. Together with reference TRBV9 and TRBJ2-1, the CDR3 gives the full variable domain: DSGVTQTPKHLITATGQRVTLRCSPRSGDLSVYWYQQSLDQGLQFLIQYYNGEERAKGNILERFSAQQFPDLHSELNLSSLELGDSALYFCASSVDLGAGNEQFFGPGTRLTVL.

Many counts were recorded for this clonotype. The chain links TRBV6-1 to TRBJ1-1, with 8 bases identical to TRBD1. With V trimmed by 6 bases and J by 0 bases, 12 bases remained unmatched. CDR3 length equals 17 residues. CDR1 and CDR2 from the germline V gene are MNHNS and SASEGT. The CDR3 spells CASSFAAGGALNTEAFF. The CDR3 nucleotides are TGTGCCAGCAGCTTTGCCGCAGGGGGCGCATTGAACACTGAAGCTTTCTTT.

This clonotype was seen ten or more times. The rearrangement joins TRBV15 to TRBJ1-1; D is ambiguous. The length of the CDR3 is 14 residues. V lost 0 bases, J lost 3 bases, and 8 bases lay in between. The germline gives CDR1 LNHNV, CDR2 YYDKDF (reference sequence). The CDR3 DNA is TGTGCCACCAGCAGAGATCGCTCGGACACTGAAGCTTTCTTT. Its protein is CATSRDRSDTEAFF.

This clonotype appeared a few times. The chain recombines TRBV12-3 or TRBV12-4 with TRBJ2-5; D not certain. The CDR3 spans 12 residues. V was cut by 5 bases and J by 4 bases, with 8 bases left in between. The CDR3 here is CASSPWAETQYF. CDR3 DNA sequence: TGTGCCAGCAGTCCCTGGGCAGAGACCCAGTACTTC.

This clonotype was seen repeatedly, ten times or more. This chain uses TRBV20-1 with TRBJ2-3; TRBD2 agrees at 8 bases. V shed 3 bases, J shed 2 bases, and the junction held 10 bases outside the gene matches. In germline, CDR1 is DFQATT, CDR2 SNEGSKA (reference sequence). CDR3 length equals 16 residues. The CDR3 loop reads CSASRWAGGITDTQYF. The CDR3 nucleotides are TGCAGTGCTAGTCGTTGGGCGGGGGGAATCACAGATACGCAGTATTTT.

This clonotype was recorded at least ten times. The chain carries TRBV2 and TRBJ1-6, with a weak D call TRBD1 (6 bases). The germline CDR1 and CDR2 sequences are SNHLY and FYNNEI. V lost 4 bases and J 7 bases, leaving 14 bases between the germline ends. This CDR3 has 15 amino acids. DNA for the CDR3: TGTGCCAGCAGTGTACAGGGAGGGCGGAATTCACCCCTCCACTTT. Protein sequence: CASSVQGGRNSPLHF.